This TCR beta chain emerged from a study of OX40 agonist ivuxolimab in advanced cancers. The CDR3 totals 12 residues. CDR1 and CDR2 from the germline V gene are SQVTM and ANQGSEA. V lost 6 bases, J lost 0 bases, and 8 bases lay in between. Study-wide results and caveats: There were, on average, more expanded clones in CD8+ T cells than in CD4+.

The protocol was immunoSEQ multiplex PCR, while the TCRdb copy is restricted to in-frame clones and leaves out a portion. Counted here are thousands of clones, less than 75% occurring once; the ten biggest clones make up about 38%. Of note for this clone: Its specificity is unknown.

This sequence joins TRBV29-1 and TRBJ1-1; D gene unclear. The specimen was CD4+ or CD8+ T cells sorted from blood, collected in a trial of the OX40 agonist ivuxolimab. The receptor was isolated from an adult with an advanced solid tumor such as melanoma, head and neck, liver or kidney cancer. CDR3 sequence reads: CSVPTVNTEAFF. The CDR3 region has the DNA TGCAGCGTACCCACAGTGAACACTGAAGCTTTCTTT.